The source of this TCR beta chain is a study of blood T cell repertoires in COVID-19. TCRdb's copy holds only in-frame clones and misses some; the assay was immunoSEQ multiplex PCR. The profile shows 200,000 to 250,000 clones, approximately 82% of them singletons. This clone is a singleton in its sample. With 6 bases removed from V and 2 bases from J, the gap between germline ends came to 17 bases. This CDR3 contains 15 residues. Germline V gene data show CDR1 as MNHEY and CDR2 as SVGAGI. The sequenced sample was peripheral blood. This receptor was identified in a woman aged 40 to 50 with acute or convalescent COVID-19. The rearrangement links TRBV6-5 to TRBJ2-7; possible D gene TRBD1, 6 bases. The chain's CDR3 is CASSLDRTLTYEQYF. In nucleotides, the CDR3 is TGTGCCAGCAGCCTAGACAGGACCTTAACCTACGAGCAGTACTTC.